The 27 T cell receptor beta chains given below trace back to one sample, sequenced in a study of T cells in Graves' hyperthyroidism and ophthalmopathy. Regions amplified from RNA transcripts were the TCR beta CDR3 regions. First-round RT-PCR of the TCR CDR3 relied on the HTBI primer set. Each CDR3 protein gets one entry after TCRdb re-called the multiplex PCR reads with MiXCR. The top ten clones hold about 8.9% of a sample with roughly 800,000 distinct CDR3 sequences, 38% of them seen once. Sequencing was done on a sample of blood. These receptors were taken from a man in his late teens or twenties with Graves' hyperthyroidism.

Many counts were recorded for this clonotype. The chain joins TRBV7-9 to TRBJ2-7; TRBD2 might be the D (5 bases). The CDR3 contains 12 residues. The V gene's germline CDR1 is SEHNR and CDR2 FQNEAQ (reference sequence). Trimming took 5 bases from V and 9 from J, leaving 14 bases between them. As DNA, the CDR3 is TGTGCCAGCAGCCAACTAGAAGGCGTGCAGTACTTC. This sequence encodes CASSQLEGVQYF.

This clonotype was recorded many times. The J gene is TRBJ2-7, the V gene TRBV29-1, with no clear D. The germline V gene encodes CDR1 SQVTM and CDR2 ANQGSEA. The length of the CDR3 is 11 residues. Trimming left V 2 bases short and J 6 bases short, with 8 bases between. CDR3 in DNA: TGCAGCGTTGAAATGCACACCGAGCAGTACTTC. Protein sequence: CSVEMHTEQYF.

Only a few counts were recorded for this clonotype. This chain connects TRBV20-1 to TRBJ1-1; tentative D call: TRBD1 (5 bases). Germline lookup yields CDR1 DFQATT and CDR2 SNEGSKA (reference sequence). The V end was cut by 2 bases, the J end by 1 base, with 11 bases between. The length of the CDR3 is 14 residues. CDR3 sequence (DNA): TGCAGTGCTAGAAAGGGGTCCCAGAACACTGAAGCTTTCTTT. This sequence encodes CSARKGSQNTEAFF.

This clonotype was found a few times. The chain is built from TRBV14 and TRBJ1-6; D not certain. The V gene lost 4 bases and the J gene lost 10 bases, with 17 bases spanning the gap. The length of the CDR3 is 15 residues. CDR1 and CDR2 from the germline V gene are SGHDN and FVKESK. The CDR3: CASSLLATTGSPLHF. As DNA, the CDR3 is TGTGCCAGCAGCCTCTTGGCGACAACGGGATCACCCCTCCACTTT.

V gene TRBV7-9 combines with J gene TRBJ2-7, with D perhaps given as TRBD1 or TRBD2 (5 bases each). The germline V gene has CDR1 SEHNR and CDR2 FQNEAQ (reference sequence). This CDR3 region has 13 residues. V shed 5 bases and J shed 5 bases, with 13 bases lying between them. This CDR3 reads CASSGARENEQYF. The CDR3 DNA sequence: TGTGCCAGCAGCGGGGCGAGGGAGAACGAGCAGTACTTC.

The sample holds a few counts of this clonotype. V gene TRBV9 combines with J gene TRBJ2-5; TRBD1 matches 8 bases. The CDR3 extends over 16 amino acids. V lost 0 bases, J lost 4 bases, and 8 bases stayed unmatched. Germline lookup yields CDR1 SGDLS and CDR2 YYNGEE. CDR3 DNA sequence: TGTGCCAGCAGCGTAGCAGCCTACGACAGGGGAGAGACCCAGTACTTC. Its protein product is CASSVAAYDRGETQYF.

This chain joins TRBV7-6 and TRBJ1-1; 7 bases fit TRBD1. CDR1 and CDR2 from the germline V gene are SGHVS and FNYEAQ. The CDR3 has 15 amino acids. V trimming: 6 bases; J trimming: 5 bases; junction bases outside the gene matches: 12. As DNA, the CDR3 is TGTGCCAGCAGTGGTATACAGGGGAAGTTGACTGAAGCTTTCTTT. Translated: CASSGIQGKLTEAFF.

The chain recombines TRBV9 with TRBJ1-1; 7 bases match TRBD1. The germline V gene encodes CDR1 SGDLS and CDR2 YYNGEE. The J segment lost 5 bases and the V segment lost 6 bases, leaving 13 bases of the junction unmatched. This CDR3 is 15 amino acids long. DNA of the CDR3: TGTGCCAGCACTCATGCGGACAGGAGCGGGACTGAAGCTTTCTTT. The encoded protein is CASTHADRSGTEAFF.

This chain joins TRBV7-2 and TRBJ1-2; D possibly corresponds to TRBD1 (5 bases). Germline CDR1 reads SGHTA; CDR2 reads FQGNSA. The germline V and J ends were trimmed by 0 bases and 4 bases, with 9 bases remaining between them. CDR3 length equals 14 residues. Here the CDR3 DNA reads TGTACCAGCAGCTTAGCCAGGGTGGGCTATGGCTACACCTTC. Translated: CTSSLARVGYGYTF.

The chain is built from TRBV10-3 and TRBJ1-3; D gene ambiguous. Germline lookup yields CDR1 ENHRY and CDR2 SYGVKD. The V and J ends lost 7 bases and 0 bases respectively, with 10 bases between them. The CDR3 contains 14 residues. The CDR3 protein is CAIKQPTSGNTIYF. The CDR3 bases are TGTGCCATCAAACAGCCCACCTCTGGAAACACCATATATTTT.

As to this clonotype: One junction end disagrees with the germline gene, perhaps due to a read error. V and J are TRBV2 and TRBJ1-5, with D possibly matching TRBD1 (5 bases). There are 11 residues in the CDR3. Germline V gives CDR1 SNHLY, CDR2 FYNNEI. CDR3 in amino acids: CASNWQGTEKF. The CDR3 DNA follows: TGTGCCAGCAACTGGCAGGGAACGGAGAAATTT.

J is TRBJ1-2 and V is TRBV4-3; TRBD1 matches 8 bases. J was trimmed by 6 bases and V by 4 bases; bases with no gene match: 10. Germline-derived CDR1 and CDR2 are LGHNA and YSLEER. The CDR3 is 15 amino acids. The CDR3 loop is CASSRLGTGSDGYTF. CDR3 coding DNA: TGCGCCAGCAGCCGCCTCGGGACAGGTAGTGATGGCTACACCTTC.

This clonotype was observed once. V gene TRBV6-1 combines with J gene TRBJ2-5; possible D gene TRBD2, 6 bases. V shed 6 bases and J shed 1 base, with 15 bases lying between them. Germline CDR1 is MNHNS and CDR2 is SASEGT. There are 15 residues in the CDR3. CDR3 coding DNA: TGTGCCAGCAGCTCGGGCTGGGACTTCCAAGAGACCCAGTACTTC. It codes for CASSSGWDFQETQYF.

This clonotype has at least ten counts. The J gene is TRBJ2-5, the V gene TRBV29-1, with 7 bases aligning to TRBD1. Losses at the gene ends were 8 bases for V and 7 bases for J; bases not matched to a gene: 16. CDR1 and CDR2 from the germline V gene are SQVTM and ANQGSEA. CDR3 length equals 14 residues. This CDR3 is CSSSGRGRGGTQYF. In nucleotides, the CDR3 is TGCAGCAGCTCAGGAAGGGGGCGAGGGGGGACCCAGTACTTC.

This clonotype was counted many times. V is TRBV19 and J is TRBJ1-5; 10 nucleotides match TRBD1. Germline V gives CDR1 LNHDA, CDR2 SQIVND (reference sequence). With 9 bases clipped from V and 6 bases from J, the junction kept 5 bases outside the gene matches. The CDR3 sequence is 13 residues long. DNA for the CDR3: TGTGCCAGCCGACAGGGGGCCGGTCAGCCCCAGCATTTT. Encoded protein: CASRQGAGQPQHF.

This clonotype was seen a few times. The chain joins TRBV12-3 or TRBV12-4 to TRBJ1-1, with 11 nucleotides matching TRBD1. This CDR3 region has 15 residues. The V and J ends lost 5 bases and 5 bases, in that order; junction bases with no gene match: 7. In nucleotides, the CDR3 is TGTGCCAGCAGTGAGGGACAGGGGGTTCAAACTGAAGCTTTCTTT. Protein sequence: CASSEGQGVQTEAFF.

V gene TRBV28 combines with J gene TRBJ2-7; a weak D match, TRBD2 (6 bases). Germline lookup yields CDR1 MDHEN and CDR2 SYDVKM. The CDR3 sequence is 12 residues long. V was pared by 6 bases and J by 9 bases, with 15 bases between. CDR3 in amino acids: CASRTGTPAQYF. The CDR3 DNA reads TGTGCCAGCAGAACGGGGACTCCGGCGCAGTACTTC.

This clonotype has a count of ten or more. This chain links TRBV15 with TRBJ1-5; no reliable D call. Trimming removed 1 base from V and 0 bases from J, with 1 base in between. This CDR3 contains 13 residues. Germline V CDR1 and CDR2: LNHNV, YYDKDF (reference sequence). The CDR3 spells CATSRGSNQPQHF. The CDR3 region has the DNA TGTGCCACCAGCAGAGGTAGCAATCAGCCCCAGCATTTT.

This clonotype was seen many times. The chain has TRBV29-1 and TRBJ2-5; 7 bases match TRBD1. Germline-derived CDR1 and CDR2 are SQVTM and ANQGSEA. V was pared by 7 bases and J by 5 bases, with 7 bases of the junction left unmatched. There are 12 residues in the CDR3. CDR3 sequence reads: CSGRQGGETQYF. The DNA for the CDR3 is TGCAGCGGTCGACAGGGTGGGGAGACCCAGTACTTC.

As DNA, the CDR3 is TGTGCCAGTAGTCCGTTCGGGGACGCCTTCTATGGCTACACCTTC. Encoded protein: CASSPFGDAFYGYTF. The chain recombines TRBV19 with TRBJ1-2, with D possibly being TRBD1 (5 bases). The V and J ends lost 5 bases and 4 bases respectively, with 17 bases between them. This CDR3 comprises 15 residues. Looked up from germline, CDR1 is LNHDA and CDR2 is SQIVND (reference sequence).

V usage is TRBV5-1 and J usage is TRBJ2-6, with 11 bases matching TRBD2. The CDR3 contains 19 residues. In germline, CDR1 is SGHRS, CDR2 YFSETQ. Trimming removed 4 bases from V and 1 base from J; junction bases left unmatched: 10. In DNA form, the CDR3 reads TGCGCCAGCAGCCCACTACTAGCGGGGGCCCAGTCTGGGGCCAACGTCCTGACTTTC. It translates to CASSPLLAGAQSGANVLTF.

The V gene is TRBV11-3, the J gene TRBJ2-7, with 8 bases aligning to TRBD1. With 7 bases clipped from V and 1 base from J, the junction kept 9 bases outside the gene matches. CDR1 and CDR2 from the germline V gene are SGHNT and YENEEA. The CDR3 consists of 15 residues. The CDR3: CASTPTGDTSYEQYF. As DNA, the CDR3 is TGTGCCAGCACCCCGACAGGGGATACATCCTACGAGCAGTACTTC.

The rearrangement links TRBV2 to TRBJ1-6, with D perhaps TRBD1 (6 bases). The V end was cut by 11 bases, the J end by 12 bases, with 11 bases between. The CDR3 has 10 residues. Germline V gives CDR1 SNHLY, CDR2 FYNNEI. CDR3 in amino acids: CASQGGPLHF. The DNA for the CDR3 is TGTGCCTCGCAAGGGGGACCCCTCCACTTT.

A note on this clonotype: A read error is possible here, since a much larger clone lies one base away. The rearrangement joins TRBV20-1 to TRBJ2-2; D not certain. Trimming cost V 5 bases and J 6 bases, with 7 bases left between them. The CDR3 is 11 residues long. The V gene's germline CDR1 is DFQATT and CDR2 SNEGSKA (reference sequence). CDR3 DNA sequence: TGCAGTGCTGGATGGGCCGGGGAGCTGTTTTTT. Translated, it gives CSAGWAGELFF.

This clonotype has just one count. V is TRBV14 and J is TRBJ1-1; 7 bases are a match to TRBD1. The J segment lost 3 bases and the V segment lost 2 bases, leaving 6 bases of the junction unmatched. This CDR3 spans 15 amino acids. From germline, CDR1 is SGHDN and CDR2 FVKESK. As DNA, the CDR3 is TGTGCCAGCAGCCAACACCCTCAGGGGGACACTGAAGCTTTCTTT. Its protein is CASSQHPQGDTEAFF.

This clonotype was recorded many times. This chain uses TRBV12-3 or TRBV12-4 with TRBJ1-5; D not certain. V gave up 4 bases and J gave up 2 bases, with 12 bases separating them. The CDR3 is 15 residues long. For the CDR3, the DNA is TGTGCCAGCAGTTGGACGGGCTTTGGCAATCAGCCCCAGCATTTT. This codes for CASSWTGFGNQPQHF.

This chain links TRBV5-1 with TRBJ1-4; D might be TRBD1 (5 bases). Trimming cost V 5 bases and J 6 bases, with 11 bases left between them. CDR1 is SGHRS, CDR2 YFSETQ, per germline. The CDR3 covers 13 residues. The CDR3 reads CASRGGEDEKLFF. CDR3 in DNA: TGCGCCAGCAGGGGGGGAGAAGATGAAAAACTGTTTTTT.